Sequencing of this T cell receptor (beta chain) was carried out in a study of blood T cell repertoires in COVID-19. Across the whole study: The United States, Italy and Spain provided the acute and convalescent COVID-19 samples.

This clone was seen more than once but under ten times. Data came from immunoSEQ multiplex PCR; TCRdb stores just in-frame clones and leaves some out. The table includes roughly 230,000 clones, about 86% detected once. The sequencing sample was made of PBMCs or T cells enriched from blood (not recorded which). This receptor was taken from a man in his forties or fifties who had recovered from COVID-19.

Here the CDR3 DNA reads TGTGCCAGCAAGGGACAGGGGAACACTGAAGCTTTCTTT. It codes for CASKGQGNTEAFF. The genes are TRBV28 and TRBJ1-1; 9 bases map to TRBD1. V gave up 7 bases and J gave up 1 base; unmatched junction bases: 1. Germline V lookup: CDR1 MDHEN, CDR2 SYDVKM. This CDR3 has 13 residues.